This T cell receptor (beta chain) was profiled in a study of cytotoxic CD8 clonotypes in ibrutinib-treated CLL. Assay: immunoSEQ multiplex PCR; the TCRdb copy retains only in-frame clones and omits some. The repertoire holds about 40,000 clones, with around 63% as singletons. Overall study findings and caveats: The study found baseline clonality above age-matched healthy donors, tracking circulating CD8+ T-cell counts.

The CDR3 has 16 residues. Per the germline V gene, CDR1 is LGHNA and CDR2 is YNFKEQ. Between the trimmed V and J ends, which lost 0 bases and 2 bases, there was a span of 8 bases. Notes on this clone: Antigen unknown.

The sequence derives from a human donor with chronic lymphocytic leukemia. The material was PBMCs, obtained at disease progression, from a patient treated with ibrutinib. The genes are TRBV4-2 and TRBJ2-6, with D unresolved. The CDR3 DNA reads TGTGCCAGCAGCCAAGATCTTCGGGCTGGGGCCAACGTCCTGACTTTC. It specifies CASSQDLRAGANVLTF.